The rows below give T cell receptor beta chains drawn from one sample of a study of patients and donors after allogeneic stem cell transplantation. TCRdb ran MiXCR on the RT-PCR reads and lists one entry per CDR3 protein. The sample consists of under 200,000 distinct CDR3 sequences, approximately 31% of them appearing once. Sequencing input: blood, either unsorted or a sorted T cell fraction (not recorded which). These receptor sequences come from a human donor who was either an allogeneic HSCT recipient or a stem cell or donor lymphocyte infusion donor (not recorded which). It is not recorded whose cells these are; they may come from a transplant donor. Both conserved end residues are part of each CDR3. Each record gives: D gene, clone size, CDR3 length, J gene, V gene, CDR3 protein, CDR3 DNA. D genes are given only for firm matches. The size entry is marked missing in some rows and otherwise reads once, few, many or a size class.

>-|many|12|TRBJ1-5|TRBV30
CAWSTGAQPQHF
TGTGCCTGGTCCACGGGGGCCCAGCCCCAGCATTTT
>-|few|14|TRBJ1-1|TRBV5-1
CASSGVPGDTEAFF
TGCGCCAGCAGTGGAGTCCCGGGGGACACTGAAGCTTTCTTT
>-|few|13|TRBJ2-1|TRBV9
CASTGGHDNEQFF
TGTGCCAGCACTGGCGGCCATGACAATGAGCAGTTCTTC
>TRBD2|-|17|TRBJ2-1|TRBV7-2
CASSLVGGGRVYNEQFF
TGTGCCAGCAGCTTAGTCGGGGGCGGGAGGGTGTACAATGAGCAGTTCTTC
>TRBD1|-|20|TRBJ1-1|TRBV12-5
CASGFTGQGFRIIRNTEAFF
TGTGCTAGTGGTTTCACGGGACAGGGCTTTAGAATTATACGGAACACTGAAGCTTTCTTT
>-|many|14|TRBJ1-2|TRBV7-9
CASSFYRPPYGYTF
TGTGCCAGCAGCTTCTACAGGCCCCCCTATGGCTACACCTTC
>TRBD2|few|19|TRBJ2-1|TRBV4-1
CASSQDPPRSGSSYNEQFF
TGCGCCAGCAGCCAAGATCCCCCCCGTAGCGGGAGTTCCTACAATGAGCAGTTCTTC
>TRBD2|-|15|TRBJ2-3|TRBV6-5
CASSSRTSVTDTQYF
TGTGCCAGCAGTTCCCGGACTAGCGTCACAGATACGCAGTATTTT
>-|-|17|TRBJ2-1|TRBV4-3
CASSQDLGADSYNEQFF
TGCGCCAGCAGCCAAGATTTAGGGGCCGACTCCTACAATGAGCAGTTCTTC
>-|-|15|TRBJ1-2|TRBV6-5
CASSSPQTFRYGYTF
TGTGCCAGCAGTTCCCCCCAAACTTTTCGATATGGCTACACCTTC
>-|few|15|TRBJ1-4|TRBV7-9
CASSTDPFRPEKLFF
TGTGCCAGCAGCACCGACCCCTTCCGCCCGGAAAAACTGTTTTTT
>-|few|13|TRBJ2-7|TRBV12-3/TRBV12-4
CASSFREDYEQYF
TGTGCCAGCAGTTTCAGGGAGGACTACGAGCAGTACTTC
>TRBD2|-|14|TRBJ2-7|TRBV6-5
CASSWGTSGYEQYF
TGTGCCAGCAGCTGGGGGACTAGCGGGTACGAGCAGTACTTC
>TRBD1|few|13|TRBJ1-6|TRBV20-1
CSALQGIISPLHF
TGCAGTGCTCTACAGGGGATTATTTCACCCCTCCACTTT
>-|-|16|TRBJ2-1|TRBV9
CASSAPGAGAYNEQFF
TGTGCCAGCAGCGCCCCAGGGGCAGGGGCTTACAATGAGCAGTTCTTC
>-|few|13|TRBJ1-1|TRBV5-8
CASSFEVGTEAFF
TGTGCCAGCAGCTTTGAGGTCGGCACTGAAGCTTTCTTT
>TRBD1|-|16|TRBJ2-5|TRBV10-3
CAISEFGQGIQETQYF
TGTGCCATCAGTGAGTTCGGACAGGGGATACAAGAGACCCAGTACTTC
>-|-|14|TRBJ2-7|TRBV6-6
CASSYREATYEQYF
TGTGCCAGCAGTTACAGGGAAGCCACCTACGAGCAGTACTTC
>TRBD1|-|14|TRBJ1-1|TRBV7-9
CASSLAGQGDMTFF
TGTGCCAGCAGCTTAGCCGGACAGGGGGACATGACTTTCTTT
>TRBD2|-|14|TRBJ2-4|TRBV10-2
CASRLSGTLDIQYF
TGCGCCAGCAGGCTTAGCGGGACCCTAGACATTCAGTACTTC
>-|once|14|TRBJ1-2|TRBV6-5
CASSYGGLGYGYTF
TGTGCCAGCAGTTACGGTGGCCTAGGGTATGGCTACACCTTC
>-|few|14|TRBJ2-1|TRBV15
CATSLYGSQNEQFF
TGTGCCACCAGCTTATATGGTAGCCAGAATGAGCAGTTCTTC
>-|few|14|TRBJ2-2|TRBV20-1
CSAPRAPSTGELFF
TGCAGTGCTCCCAGGGCACCCTCCACCGGGGAGCTGTTTTTT
>-|few|12|TRBJ2-1|TRBV29-1
CSVGGHWRPEFF
TGCAGCGTTGGCGGGCATTGGCGCCCGGAATTCTTC